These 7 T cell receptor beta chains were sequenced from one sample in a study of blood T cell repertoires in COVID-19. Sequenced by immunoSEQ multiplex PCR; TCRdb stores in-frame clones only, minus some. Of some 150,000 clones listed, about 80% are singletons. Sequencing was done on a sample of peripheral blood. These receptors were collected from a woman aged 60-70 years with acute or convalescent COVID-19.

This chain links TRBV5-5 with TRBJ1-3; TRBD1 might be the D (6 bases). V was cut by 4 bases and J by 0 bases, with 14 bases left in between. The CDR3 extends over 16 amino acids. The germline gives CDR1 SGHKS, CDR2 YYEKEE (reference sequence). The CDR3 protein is CASSLGGRVSGNTIYF. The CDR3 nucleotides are TGTGCCAGCAGCCTGGGGGGCAGGGTCTCTGGAAACACCATATATTTT.

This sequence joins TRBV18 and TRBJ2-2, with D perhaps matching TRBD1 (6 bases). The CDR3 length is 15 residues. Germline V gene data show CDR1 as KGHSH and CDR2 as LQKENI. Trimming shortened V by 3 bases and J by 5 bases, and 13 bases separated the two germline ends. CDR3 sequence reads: CASSPQGSNTGELFF. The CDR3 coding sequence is TGTGCCAGCTCACCGCAGGGGAGTAATACCGGGGAGCTGTTTTTT.

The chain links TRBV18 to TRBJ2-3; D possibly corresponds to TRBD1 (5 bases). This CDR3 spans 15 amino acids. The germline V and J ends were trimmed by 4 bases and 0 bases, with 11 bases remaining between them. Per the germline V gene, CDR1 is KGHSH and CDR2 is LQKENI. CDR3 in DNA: TGTGCCAGCTCACAGAAGGGGCTGAGCACAGATACGCAGTATTTT. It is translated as CASSQKGLSTDTQYF.

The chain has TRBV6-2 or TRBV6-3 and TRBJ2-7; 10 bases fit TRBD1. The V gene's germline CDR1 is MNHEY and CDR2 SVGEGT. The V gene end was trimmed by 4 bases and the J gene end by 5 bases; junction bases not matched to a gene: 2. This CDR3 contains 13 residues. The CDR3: CASSSTGGHEQYV. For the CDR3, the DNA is TGTGCCAGCAGTTCGACAGGGGGCCACGAGCAGTACGTC.

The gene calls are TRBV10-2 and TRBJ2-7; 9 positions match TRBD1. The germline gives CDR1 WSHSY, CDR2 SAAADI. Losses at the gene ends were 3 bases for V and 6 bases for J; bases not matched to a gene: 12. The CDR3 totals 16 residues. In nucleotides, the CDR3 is TGCGCCAGCAGTGATGTGACAGGGGGAGGCTTTGGCGAGCAGTACTTC. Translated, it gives CASSDVTGGGFGEQYF.

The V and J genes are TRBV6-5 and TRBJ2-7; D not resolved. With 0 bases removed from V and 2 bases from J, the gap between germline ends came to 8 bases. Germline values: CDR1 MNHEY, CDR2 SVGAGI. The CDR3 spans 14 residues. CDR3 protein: CASSYSPGPYEQYF. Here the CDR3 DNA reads TGTGCCAGCAGTTACTCCCCAGGTCCCTACGAGCAGTACTTC.

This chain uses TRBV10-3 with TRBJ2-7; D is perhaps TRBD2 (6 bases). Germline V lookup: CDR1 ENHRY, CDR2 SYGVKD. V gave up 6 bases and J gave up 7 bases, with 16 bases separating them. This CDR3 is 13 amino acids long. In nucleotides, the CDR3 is TGTGCCATCAGCTCGGGACTCATGCGTGAGCAGTACGTC. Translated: CAISSGLMREQYV.